These T cell receptor beta chains were read from a single sample in a study of blood T cells in healthy people across ages. TCRdb re-derived calls from the 5' RACE reads in MiXCR, one entry per CDR3 protein. The sample records approximately 900,000 distinct CDR3 sequences, 40% to 60% being singletons. The sequenced material came from blood. These receptor sequences come from a man younger than 45 in good health. Both conserved end residues are part of each CDR3. The D gene is left open where the match is weak. Only part of the rows carry a size: once, few, many, or a class if the clone is expanded.

j_gene: TRBJ2-7
v_gene: TRBV28
abundance: few
d_gene: -
CDR3aa: CASAWGQLGEQYF
CDR3nt: TGTGCCAGCGCCTGGGGGCAGCTCGGCGAGCAGTACTTC

j_gene: TRBJ2-3
v_gene: TRBV30
abundance: -
d_gene: -
CDR3aa: CAWSVEGGITDTQYF
CDR3nt: TGTGCCTGGAGTGTTGAGGGGGGAATCACAGATACGCAGTATTTT

j_gene: TRBJ2-1
v_gene: TRBV7-9
abundance: -
d_gene: TRBD1
CDR3aa: CASSLVGDRGPYEQFF
CDR3nt: TGTGCCAGCAGCTTAGTGGGGGACAGGGGGCCCTACGAGCAGTTCTTC

j_gene: TRBJ2-5
v_gene: TRBV5-6
abundance: few
d_gene: TRBD1
CDR3aa: CASSLVWTGDQETQYF
CDR3nt: TGTGCCAGCAGCTTGGTTTGGACAGGGGACCAAGAGACCCAGTACTTC

j_gene: TRBJ2-3
v_gene: TRBV11-1
abundance: few
d_gene: TRBD2
CDR3aa: CASSPGTSGELTDTQYF
CDR3nt: TGTGCCAGCAGCCCGGGGACTAGCGGGGAGCTCACAGATACGCAGTATTTT

j_gene: TRBJ2-5
v_gene: TRBV20-1
abundance: -
d_gene: TRBD2
CDR3aa: CSARDRGVEETQYF
CDR3nt: TGCAGTGCTAGAGATCGGGGGGTGGAAGAGACCCAGTACTTC

j_gene: TRBJ2-1
v_gene: TRBV11-2
abundance: few
d_gene: TRBD1
CDR3aa: CASSFAGQGYNEQFF
CDR3nt: TGTGCCAGCAGCTTCGCGGGACAGGGCTACAATGAGCAGTTCTTC

j_gene: TRBJ2-5
v_gene: TRBV9
abundance: -
d_gene: TRBD2
CDR3aa: CASSVGASGGGDQETQYF
CDR3nt: TGTGCCAGCAGCGTAGGTGCTAGCGGGGGCGGGGATCAAGAGACCCAGTACTTC

j_gene: TRBJ2-3
v_gene: TRBV9
abundance: many
d_gene: TRBD1
CDR3aa: CASSAGQGTDTQYF
CDR3nt: TGTGCCAGCAGCGCCGGACAGGGGACAGATACGCAGTATTTT

j_gene: TRBJ2-2
v_gene: TRBV11-1
abundance: -
d_gene: TRBD2
CDR3aa: CASSLDSGGGTGELFF
CDR3nt: TGTGCCAGCAGCTTGGATAGCGGGGGGGGAACCGGGGAGCTGTTTTTT